The entry that follows covers one TCR beta chain sequence. This receptor's antigen is unknown. The input lacks base qualities; no much larger clone sits a single base away. TCRbeta CDR3 regions were amplified from genomic DNA using the immunoSEQ Assay, a bias-controlled multiplex PCR. Concerning the study's data processing: Within the assay, amplification of reference gene primers was used to estimate how many nucleated cells each sample contained. Sequence reads were collapsed and filtered to measure the absolute abundance of every unique TCRbeta CDR3 rearrangement. For each sample, productive Simpson clonality was calculated by taking the square root of Simpson's diversity index across productive rearrangements. The clones in this table, taken by TCRdb from immuneACCESS, are in-frame only. Not every clone is retained; where verified, under half of the shortfall comes from an unresolved V gene, and the cause of the rest is unknown. V and J calls and clone size are given by that table; D and trimming were obtained from the DNA. For this sample the table gives under 250,000 clones, of which 84% were detected only once. In total, the top ten clones hold about 13% of the sample.

Collaborating institutions collected whole blood in K2EDTA tubes following their own protocols. For TCRbeta analysis, collaborators shipped samples in one of three forms: frozen whole blood, isolated PBMCs, or DNA extracted from either of those sample types. This specimen belongs to a study of blood T cell repertoires in COVID-19 (dated by TCRdb to about 2020). About the investigation overall: The collaborator samples originated in the United States, Italy and Spain and spanned the acute and convalescent phases of COVID-19. The samples were drawn from two sources: the first 160 participants of the ongoing ImmuneRACE study, and over 1,000 subjects contributed by 6 global collaborators. The material from the prospective study consisted of cDNA or gDNA derived from T cells, B-cell-depleted T cells, or PBMCs. Nearly every sample came with metadata listing a de-identified subject ID, COVID-19 status, age in years and sex. Where HLA class I and class II types were available, the types were taken from metadata supplied by the sample provider, not from assay-based typing. Subjects who had been exposed to COVID-19, were actively infected with it, or had recovered from it provided the deeply sampled blood TCRbeta repertoires that made up the dataset. The repertoires were made available in a free public database intended to serve as a resource for research on the immune response to SARS-CoV-2. Overall results and qualifications from the work: How much clinical and demographic metadata was included differed by source and by participant, and the metadata was provided uncurated.

As encoded in the germline V gene, CDR1 is MDHEN while CDR2 is SYDVKM. Clipping removes 6 bases from V and 3 bases from J, with 8 as the unmatched junction base count. The CDR3, cysteine through phenylalanine, is 16 amino acids long. The DNA shown is the 48-base CDR3, in frame from base 1. The clonotype was recovered from a human donor in a cohort sampled during active COVID-19. The sequenced sample consisted of peripheral blood. The chain employs TRBV28 and TRBJ2-5, with TRBD1 matching 12 junction bases. Here is the DNA: TGTGCCAGCAGCTCTGCCGGGACAGGGGGCGAAGAGACCCAGTACTTC. The resulting protein is CASSSAGTGGEETQYF.